This passage covers 27 T cell receptor beta chains from one sample sequenced in a study of lymphopenia after photon versus proton radiotherapy. Here immunoSEQ multiplex PCR was the method, and the copy in TCRdb shows in-frame clones only, minus some. The sample has about 70,000 clones, around 92% seen once. Material: peripheral blood, obtained from a patient treated with photon-based radiotherapy. The receptors derive from a woman in her thirties or forties with cholangiocarcinoma.

The V call is TRBV13, the J call TRBJ1-5; D gene uncertain. V gave up 0 bases and J gave up 3 bases, with 15 bases separating them. This CDR3 contains 17 residues. Germline values: CDR1 PRHDT, CDR2 FYEKMQ (reference sequence). Here the CDR3 DNA reads TGTGCCAGCAGCTTAGGCTCCGTAGGGAGCGTCAATCAGCCCCAGCATTTT. This translates into CASSLGSVGSVNQPQHF. The whole variable domain, filled in from reference TRBV13 and TRBJ1-5, reads AAGVIQSPRHLIKEKRETATLKCYPIPRHDTVYWYQQGPGQDPQFLISFYEKMQSDKGSIPDRFSAQQFSDYHSELNMSSLELGDSALYFCASSLGSVGSVNQPQHFGDGTRLSIL.

The chain carries TRBV6-1 and TRBJ1-1; no firm D call. The germline V gene has CDR1 MNHNS and CDR2 SASEGT. CDR3 length equals 11 residues. CDR3 sequence (DNA): TGTGGGAGTAGGGTATACACTGAAGCTTTCTTT. Translated: CGSRVYTEAFF.

V is TRBV11-2 and J is TRBJ1-1; D gene unclear. The V gene's germline CDR1 is SGHAT and CDR2 FQNNGV. Trimming removed 4 bases at V and 11 bases at J, with 17 bases between. The CDR3 covers 13 residues. The CDR3 region has the DNA TGTGCCAGCAGCTCGAACCCAGGAAAAGGGGCTTTCTTT. It yields the protein CASSSNPGKGAFF.

The chain combines TRBV9 with TRBJ2-1, with D uncertain. V gave up 4 bases and J gave up 9 bases, with 17 bases separating them. The CDR3 is made up of 14 amino acids. The V gene's germline CDR1 is SGDLS and CDR2 YYNGEE. The CDR3 region has the DNA TGTGCCAGCAGCTTAAAAGAAAGAGGCGCTGAGCAGTTCTTC. Translating gives CASSLKERGAEQFF.

The V gene is TRBV5-1, the J gene TRBJ2-1; TRBD2 matches 10 bases. The trim removed 1 base at V and 0 bases at J, leaving 7 bases unmatched. The CDR3 extends over 18 amino acids. From germline, CDR1 is SGHRS and CDR2 YFSETQ. CDR3 bases: TGCGCCAGCAGCTTGTCCCTAGCGGGGGTTAGCTCCTACAATGAGCAGTTCTTC. Its protein product is CASSLSLAGVSSYNEQFF.

The V and J genes are TRBV7-9 and TRBJ1-4, with D perhaps TRBD1 (6 bases). The ends were cut back, 8 bases at V and 3 bases at J, with 16 bases in the middle. Per the germline V gene, CDR1 is SEHNR and CDR2 is FQNEAQ (reference sequence). The length of the CDR3 is 15 residues. The CDR3 protein is CASRWGGLPNEKLFF. CDR3 sequence (DNA): TGTGCCAGCCGCTGGGGGGGGCTCCCTAATGAAAAACTGTTTTTT.

The V call is TRBV7-9, the J call TRBJ2-3, with 7 bases that match TRBD2. Germline CDR1 is SEHNR and CDR2 is FQNEAQ (reference sequence). V shed 9 bases, J shed 0 bases, and the junction held 3 bases outside the gene matches. This CDR3 is 13 amino acids long. CDR3 nucleotide sequence: TGTGCCAGTAGCGGGCCTAGCACAGATACGCAGTATTTT. This sequence encodes CASSGPSTDTQYF.

V gene TRBV30 combines with J gene TRBJ2-3; maybe TRBD2 (5 bases). With 2 bases removed from V and 5 bases from J, the gap between germline ends came to 23 bases. This CDR3 contains 17 residues. Germline CDR1 GTSNPN, CDR2 SVGIG (reference sequence). CDR3 in amino acids: CAWSSSRASMLLDTQYF. The CDR3, as DNA: TGTGCCTGGAGTTCCTCGAGGGCTAGTATGCTGTTAGATACGCAGTATTTT.

The genes are TRBV6-6 and TRBJ2-5; D remains unclear. Per germline, CDR1 MNHNY and CDR2 SVGAGI (reference sequence). V was shortened by 0 bases and J by 5 bases, with 7 bases between the two germline ends. There are 13 residues in the CDR3. This CDR3 is CASSYSTAETQYF. The CDR3 region has the DNA TGTGCCAGCAGTTACTCGACGGCCGAGACCCAGTACTTC.

V gene TRBV20-1 combines with J gene TRBJ1-4; D might be TRBD1 (5 bases). Trimming removed 3 bases at V and 14 bases at J, with 10 bases between. This CDR3 spans 10 amino acids. Germline CDR1 reads DFQATT; CDR2 reads SNEGSKA (reference sequence). In nucleotides, the CDR3 is TGCAGTGCTAGGGCCAGGGACCTGTTTTTT. Amino acid sequence: CSARARDLFF.

The chain employs TRBV7-2 and TRBJ2-1; 9 bases are shared with TRBD1. J was trimmed by 6 bases and V by 1 base; bases with no gene match: 4. The CDR3 sequence is 15 residues long. In germline, CDR1 is SGHTA, CDR2 FQGNSA. CDR3 sequence reads: CASSLEGTGRNEQFF. The CDR3 nucleotides read TGTGCCAGCAGCTTAGAAGGGACAGGGCGCAATGAGCAGTTCTTC.

The chain uses TRBV7-3 and TRBJ1-3, with D tentatively TRBD1 (5 bases). This CDR3 contains 15 residues. In germline, CDR1 is SGHTA, CDR2 FQGTGA. V was clipped by 4 bases and J by 4 bases, with 14 bases between them. The CDR3 DNA follows: TGTGCCAGCAGCTCCTTCGGGGGTCCCGGAAACACCATATATTTT. Translated: CASSSFGGPGNTIYF. Combining the CDR3 with reference TRBV7-3 and TRBJ1-3 gives the whole variable domain GAGVSQTPSNKVTEKGKYVELRCDPISGHTALYWYRQSLGQGPEFLIYFQGTGAADDSGLPNDRFFAVRPEGSVSTLKIQRTERGDSAVYLCASSSFGGPGNTIYFGEGSWLTVV.

The rearrangement links TRBV19 to TRBJ1-1; D is perhaps TRBD1 (5 bases). Germline lookup yields CDR1 LNHDA and CDR2 SQIVND (reference sequence). Between the trimmed V and J ends, which lost 6 bases and 5 bases, there was a span of 19 bases. The CDR3 is made up of 15 amino acids. The chain's CDR3 is CASRVDPRGGTEAFF. The CDR3 DNA follows: TGTGCCAGTAGGGTGGACCCTCGGGGGGGGACTGAAGCTTTCTTT.

The chain uses TRBV27 and TRBJ2-2, with D perhaps assigned TRBD1 or TRBD2 (5 bases each). The CDR3 loop spans 14 amino acids. The V gene lost 6 bases and the J gene lost 7 bases, with 15 bases spanning the gap. CDR1 is MNHEY, CDR2 SMNVEV, per germline (reference sequence). As DNA, the CDR3 is TGTGCCAGCAGAAGGGGACGTCGGGGCGGGGAGCTGTTTTTT. It translates to CASRRGRRGGELFF.

CDR3 loop: CASSTETGPSYEQYF. Here the CDR3 DNA reads TGTGCCAGCAGTACGGAGACAGGGCCGTCCTACGAGCAGTACTTC. The chain couples TRBV5-5 to TRBJ2-7; 7 nucleotides align to TRBD1. The V gene end was trimmed by 5 bases and the J gene end by 1 base; junction bases not matched to a gene: 9. The CDR3 runs to 15 residues. Germline V gene data show CDR1 as SGHKS and CDR2 as YYEKEE (reference sequence).

The chain's CDR3 is CASSGELFQETQYF. CDR3 nucleotides: TGTGCCAGCAGCGGAGAACTCTTCCAAGAGACCCAGTACTTC. The chain is built from TRBV11-2 and TRBJ2-5; no firm D call. Trimming removed 5 bases from V and 1 base from J, with 11 bases in between. The CDR3 is 14 amino acids. The germline CDR1 and CDR2 sequences are SGHAT and FQNNGV.

This clone was picked up one time. The chain joins TRBV5-5 to TRBJ2-4; 7 nucleotides align to TRBD2. This CDR3 comprises 15 residues. With 1 base clipped from V and 9 bases from J, the junction kept 10 bases outside the gene matches. In germline, CDR1 is SGHKS, CDR2 YYEKEE (reference sequence). CDR3 DNA sequence: TGTGCCAGCAGCTTGTCGGGGGGTTCCGGAGGCATTCAGTACTTC. Translating it yields CASSLSGGSGGIQYF. Supplemented by reference TRBV5-5 and TRBJ2-4, the full variable domain reads DAGVTQSPTHLIKTRGQQVTLRCSPISGHKSVSWYQQVLGQGPQFIFQYYEKEERGRGNFPDRFSARQFPNYSSELNVNALLLGDSALYLCASSLSGGSGGIQYFGAGTRLSVL.

The rearrangement uses TRBV30 and TRBJ2-2; D remains ambiguous. V lost 2 bases to trimming and J lost 5 bases, with 15 bases between them. CDR3 length: 15 amino acids. In germline, CDR1 is GTSNPN, CDR2 SVGIG (reference sequence). CDR3 coding DNA: TGTGCCTGGAGTCTCGACGGAAGACCTACCGGGGAGCTGTTTTTT. Translation gives CAWSLDGRPTGELFF.

This clone has a handful of counts. This rearrangement joins TRBV19 to TRBJ1-5; possibly TRBD1 for D (5 bases). The length of the CDR3 is 13 residues. The V end was cut by 5 bases, the J end by 0 bases, with 5 bases between. The V gene's germline CDR1 is LNHDA and CDR2 SQIVND (reference sequence). Written as DNA, the CDR3 is TGTGCCAGTAGTCAGGGTAGCAATCAGCCCCAGCATTTT. Translating it yields CASSQGSNQPQHF.

The genes are TRBV7-2 and TRBJ1-1, with D unresolved. CDR1 and CDR2 from the germline V gene are SGHTA and FQGNSA. CDR3 size: 12 residues. The V gene lost 5 bases and the J gene lost 5 bases, with 9 bases spanning the gap. DNA of the CDR3: TGTGCCAGCAGCGCGACGAGGACTGAAGCTTTCTTT. This codes for CASSATRTEAFF.

The chain couples TRBV18 to TRBJ2-1; possibly TRBD1 or TRBD2 for D (5 bases each). Per the germline V gene, CDR1 is KGHSH and CDR2 is LQKENI. V was shortened by 3 bases and J by 0 bases, with 15 bases between the two germline ends. The CDR3 spans 17 residues. The CDR3 DNA reads as TGTGCCAGCTCACCCTCAGGGACGGTGCGCTCCTACAATGAGCAGTTCTTC. Amino acids: CASSPSGTVRSYNEQFF.

The chain is built from TRBV9 and TRBJ1-1; D is undetermined. There are 13 residues in the CDR3. Looked up from germline, CDR1 is SGDLS and CDR2 is YYNGEE. V was shortened by 3 bases and J by 1 base, with 7 bases between the two germline ends. CDR3 bases: TGTGCCAGCAGCGAGGGCGGGAACACTGAAGCTTTCTTT. Its protein product is CASSEGGNTEAFF.

V is TRBV30 and J is TRBJ1-1; D might be TRBD1 (5 bases). The CDR3 is 13 residues long. Trimming pared 2 bases from V and 4 bases from J, leaving 11 bases between. From germline, CDR1 is GTSNPN and CDR2 SVGIG (reference sequence). The CDR3 DNA reads TGTGCCTGGAGTCTGGGGACTTCCACTGAAGCTTTCTTT. It translates to CAWSLGTSTEAFF.

V gene TRBV6-1 combines with J gene TRBJ2-5, with D possibly matching TRBD1 (6 bases). Germline CDR1 MNHNS, CDR2 SASEGT. V was shortened by 6 bases and J by 1 base, with 12 bases between the two germline ends. This CDR3 region has 14 residues. CDR3 residues: CASRIGTTQETQYF. The CDR3 region has the DNA TGTGCCAGCAGGATCGGGACAACCCAAGAGACCCAGTACTTC.

The genes are TRBV9 and TRBJ1-3; maybe TRBD1 (5 bases). Trimming left V 4 bases short and J 4 bases short, with 15 bases between. This CDR3 region has 15 residues. Per germline, CDR1 SGDLS and CDR2 YYNGEE. The DNA for the CDR3 is TGTGCCAGCAGCTCTCGCGGGGGTAAAGGAAACACCATATATTTT. Translating it yields CASSSRGGKGNTIYF. Looking up the rest from reference TRBV9 and TRBJ1-3 gives the full variable domain: DSGVTQTPKHLITATGQRVTLRCSPRSGDLSVYWYQQSLDQGLQFLIQYYNGEERAKGNILERFSAQQFPDLHSELNLSSLELGDSALYFCASSSRGGKGNTIYFGEGSWLTVV.

This sequence joins TRBV19 and TRBJ2-5; D is perhaps TRBD2 (5 bases). Per germline, CDR1 LNHDA and CDR2 SQIVND (reference sequence). The CDR3 has 15 residues. Trimming took off 1 base at V and 5 bases at J, with 14 bases between the two ends. CDR3 amino acids: CASSIAGSRAETQYF. In DNA form, the CDR3 reads TGTGCCAGTAGTATAGCGGGATCGCGGGCGGAGACCCAGTACTTC.

This clone was counted a single time. This sequence joins TRBV11-2 and TRBJ1-1; D perhaps matches TRBD1 (6 bases). The CDR3 has 17 residues. Trimming shortened V by 4 bases and J by 3 bases, and 21 bases separated the two germline ends. Per germline, CDR1 SGHAT and CDR2 FQNNGV. In DNA, the CDR3 is TGTGCCAGCAGCTCCACCCACAGGGTAATGGGGTACACTGAAGCTTTCTTT. As protein: CASSSTHRVMGYTEAFF.